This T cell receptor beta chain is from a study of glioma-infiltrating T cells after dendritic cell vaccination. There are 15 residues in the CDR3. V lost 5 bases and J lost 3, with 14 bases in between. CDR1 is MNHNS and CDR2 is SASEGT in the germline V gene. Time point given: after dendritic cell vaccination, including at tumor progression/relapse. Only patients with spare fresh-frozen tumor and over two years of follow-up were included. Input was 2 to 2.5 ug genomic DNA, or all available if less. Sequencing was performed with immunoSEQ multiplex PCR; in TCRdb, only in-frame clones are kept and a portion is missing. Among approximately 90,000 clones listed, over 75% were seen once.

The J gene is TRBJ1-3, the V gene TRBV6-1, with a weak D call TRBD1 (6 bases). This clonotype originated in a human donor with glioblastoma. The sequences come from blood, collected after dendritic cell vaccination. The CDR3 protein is CASSSQGRYGNTIYF. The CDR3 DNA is TGTGCCAGCAGTTCACAGGGAAGGTATGGAAACACCATATATTTT.